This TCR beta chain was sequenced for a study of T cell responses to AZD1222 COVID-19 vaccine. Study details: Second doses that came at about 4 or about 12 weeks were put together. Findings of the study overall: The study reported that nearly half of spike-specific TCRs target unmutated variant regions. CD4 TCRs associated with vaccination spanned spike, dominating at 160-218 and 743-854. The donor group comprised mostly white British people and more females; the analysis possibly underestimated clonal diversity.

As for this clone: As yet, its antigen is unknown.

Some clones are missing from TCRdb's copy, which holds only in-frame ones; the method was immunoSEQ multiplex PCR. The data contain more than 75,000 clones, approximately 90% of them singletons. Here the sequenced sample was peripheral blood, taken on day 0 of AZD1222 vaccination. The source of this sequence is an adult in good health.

The CDR3 DNA is TGTGCCAGCACCCCTGACCGGGGGGCGGTAGGATCACCCCTCCACTTT. As protein: CASTPDRGAVGSPLHF. The V call is TRBV28, the J call TRBJ1-6, with D perhaps matching TRBD1 (6 bases). Trimming cost V 7 bases and J 10 bases, with 23 bases left between them. CDR1 and CDR2 from the germline V gene are MDHEN and SYDVKM. The length of the CDR3 is 16 residues.